The next 28 T cell receptor beta chains were all read from a single sample in a study of a mutant IDH1 vaccine in newly diagnosed glioma. Here immunoSEQ multiplex PCR was the method, and the copy in TCRdb shows in-frame clones only, minus some. Of under 55,000 clones listed, 91% are singletons. Time point: week 11, during vaccination. Alongside topical imiquimod, each dose of vaccine comprised 300 ug of mutant IDH1 20-mer peptide. What these receptors recognize is not known. The sample consisted of PBMCs, taken from a glioma patient whose treatment included an IDH1 peptide vaccine. All receptors derive from a middle-aged man with glioma.

J is TRBJ2-7 and V is TRBV5-6; 8 bases agree with TRBD2. This CDR3 spans 18 amino acids. With V trimmed by 1 base and J by 1 base, 13 bases remained unmatched. Germline CDR1 and CDR2: SGHDT and YYEEEE. CDR3 sequence: CASSLRWAASGLSYEQYF. The DNA for the CDR3 is TGTGCCAGCAGCTTGAGGTGGGCCGCTAGCGGGCTGTCCTACGAGCAGTACTTC.

Only a few counts were recorded for this clone. Since the CDR3 does not end with the conserved phenylalanine or tryptophan, this likely comes from a read error. The DNA is left out, because the CDR3 cannot be placed on it with certainty; the CDR3 is given as TCRdb lists it. This rearrangement joins TRBV2 to TRBJ1-2; TRBD1 is the table's D call and was not checked against the DNA. CDR1 SNHLY and CDR2 FYNNEI come from the germline V gene. The CDR3 spans 10 amino acids, including both terminal residues. The CDR3 loop is CASSFDRVSI.

The chain recombines TRBV7-2 with TRBJ2-1; 10 nucleotides agree with TRBD2. Per the germline V gene, CDR1 is SGHTA and CDR2 is FQGNSA. The V segment lost 2 bases and the J segment 4 bases; nucleotides outside the gene matches: 8. This CDR3 is built from 17 residues. DNA for the CDR3: TGTGCCAGCAGCTTACGGGCTAGCGGGGGCCTTTACAATGAGCAGTTCTTC. Amino acids: CASSLRASGGLYNEQFF.

The chain joins TRBV28 to TRBJ1-2; weak D call: TRBD1 (6 bases). There are 14 residues in the CDR3. CDR1 is MDHEN, CDR2 SYDVKM, per germline. Trimming cost V 6 bases and J 5 bases, with 16 bases left between them. The CDR3: CASRGLGGSYGYTF. CDR3 coding DNA: TGTGCCAGCAGGGGTTTGGGGGGCAGTTATGGCTACACCTTC.

This clone appeared a single time. This chain links TRBV6-1 with TRBJ2-5; no reliable D call. Germline V gene lookup returns CDR1 MNHNS and CDR2 SASEGT. CDR3 size: 14 residues. With 10 bases removed from V and 4 bases from J, the gap between germline ends came to 19 bases. CDR3 in amino acids: CAIQKPGLIETQYF. CDR3 DNA: TGTGCCATACAAAAACCGGGTCTCATAGAGACCCAGTACTTC.

The chain uses TRBV12-1 and TRBJ2-7; TRBD1 reflects the table's D call only, with no check against the DNA. TRBV12-1 is marked as a pseudogene. This CDR3 is 22 amino acids long. This CDR3 reads CASILRDRGEYLTSVKSHEQYF. The CDR3 nucleotides are TGTGCCAGCATCTTAAGGGACAGGGGGGAATATTTGACTAGCGTGAAGTCCCACGAGCAGTACTTC.

V usage is TRBV27 and J usage is TRBJ2-7, with D perhaps matching TRBD2 (6 bases). CDR1 is MNHEY, CDR2 SMNVEV, per germline (reference sequence). V lost 4 bases and J 1 base, leaving 17 bases between the germline ends. The CDR3 is made up of 16 amino acids. This CDR3 reads CASSSPRGPRSYEQYF. The DNA for the CDR3 is TGTGCCAGCAGTTCGCCGCGGGGTCCGAGGTCCTACGAGCAGTACTTC.

The J gene is TRBJ2-1, the V gene TRBV7-9; D is unclear. Germline CDR1 is SEHNR and CDR2 is FQNEAQ (reference sequence). Between the trimmed V and J ends, which lost 5 bases and 7 bases, there was a span of 24 bases. The CDR3 totals 17 residues. Here the CDR3 reads CASSPHTQADLRNEQFF. CDR3 sequence (DNA): TGTGCCAGCAGCCCCCATACCCAGGCGGATTTACGTAATGAGCAGTTCTTC.

The rearrangement uses TRBV9 and TRBJ1-2; possible D gene TRBD1, 5 bases. Trimming pared 0 bases from V and 2 bases from J, leaving 11 bases between. The V gene's germline CDR1 is SGDLS and CDR2 YYNGEE. The CDR3 contains 15 residues. The CDR3 DNA reads TGTGCCAGCAGCGTAGACCCAGGGAGGAACTATGGCTACACCTTC. Its protein product is CASSVDPGRNYGYTF. Full variable domain (rest looked up from reference TRBV9 and TRBJ1-2): DSGVTQTPKHLITATGQRVTLRCSPRSGDLSVYWYQQSLDQGLQFLIQYYNGEERAKGNILERFSAQQFPDLHSELNLSSLELGDSALYFCASSVDPGRNYGYTFGSGTRLTVV.

This chain joins TRBV5-4 and TRBJ1-2; possibly TRBD1 for D (5 bases). V lost 3 bases and J lost 10, with 13 bases in between. This CDR3 spans 12 amino acids. Germline CDR1 and CDR2: SGHNT and YYREEE (reference sequence). DNA of the CDR3: TGTGCCAGCAGCTACCCTGGGGGGGACTACACCTTC. Amino acid sequence: CASSYPGGDYTF.

The chain carries TRBV6-5 and TRBJ2-7; D perhaps matches TRBD2 (6 bases). The germline V gene encodes CDR1 MNHEY and CDR2 SVGAGI. The CDR3 contains 14 residues. Trimming removed 2 bases at V and 2 bases at J, with 10 bases between. The CDR3 DNA sequence: TGTGCCAGCAGTTACGGGGCGGGAACCTACGAGCAGTACTTC. Translation: CASSYGAGTYEQYF.

The genes are TRBV7-2 and TRBJ2-1, with a tentative D call TRBD2 (7 bases). CDR3 size: 15 residues. V gave up 5 bases and J gave up 4 bases, with 15 bases separating them. Germline V gives CDR1 SGHTA, CDR2 FQGNSA. Here the CDR3 DNA reads TGTGCCAGCAGCCCTATAGGGGGGGAGTACAATGAGCAGTTCTTC. Its translation: CASSPIGGEYNEQFF.

The chain is built from TRBV30 and TRBJ1-5; D is uncertain. The germline gives CDR1 GTSNPN, CDR2 SVGIG (reference sequence). There are 15 residues in the CDR3. V lost 3 bases, J lost 0 bases, and 12 bases lay in between. CDR3 nucleotides: TGTGCCTGGAGCCCTTCGGGAGGTAGCAATCAGCCCCAGCATTTT. It yields the protein CAWSPSGGSNQPQHF.

This clone was observed a single time. V gene TRBV9 combines with J gene TRBJ2-1; the match to TRBD1 covers 10 bases. Germline trimming cut 3 bases from V and 3 bases from J; bases unmatched to any gene: 3. The CDR3 totals 15 residues. Per the germline V gene, CDR1 is SGDLS and CDR2 is YYNGEE. DNA for the CDR3: TGTGCCAGCAGCGGCGGACAGGGGGGCTACAATGAGCAGTTCTTC. Its protein product is CASSGGQGGYNEQFF.

V is TRBV29-1 and J is TRBJ1-1, with TRBD1 as a possible D gene (6 bases). Germline V gives CDR1 SQVTM, CDR2 ANQGSEA. The CDR3 runs 14 residues. Deletions cut 7 bases from V and 5 bases from J, with 20 bases between. The CDR3 is CSAGQNIVGTEAFF. The CDR3 DNA reads as TGCAGCGCTGGACAGAACATTGTTGGTACTGAAGCTTTCTTT.

The V and J genes are TRBV30 and TRBJ2-7; TRBD1 matches 9 bases. The CDR3 is made up of 16 amino acids. Unmatched junction bases numbered 12, after V lost 2 bases and J lost 4 bases. The germline V gene encodes CDR1 GTSNPN and CDR2 SVGIG (reference sequence). This CDR3 is CAWSFYGTGNLYEQYF. The CDR3 DNA reads TGTGCCTGGAGTTTTTATGGGACAGGGAACCTGTACGAGCAGTACTTC.

The chain is built from TRBV6-1 and TRBJ2-1; the D gene could be TRBD1 or TRBD2 (5 bases each). This CDR3 is built from 14 residues. V dropped 6 bases and J dropped 7 bases, with 16 bases sitting between them. Looked up from germline, CDR1 is MNHNS and CDR2 is SASEGT. CDR3 amino acids: CASRRAPGANEQFF. The CDR3 bases are TGTGCCAGCAGGCGGGCCCCCGGGGCTAATGAGCAGTTCTTC.

The chain recombines TRBV19 with TRBJ1-3, with D possibly matching TRBD1 (6 bases). The CDR3 covers 15 residues. V gave up 5 bases and J gave up 0 bases, with 11 bases separating them. Germline V lookup: CDR1 LNHDA, CDR2 SQIVND (reference sequence). CDR3 nucleotide sequence: TGTGCCAGTAGTTGGACAGCCGTCTCTGGAAACACCATATATTTT. The encoded protein is CASSWTAVSGNTIYF. Using reference TRBV19 and TRBJ1-3 for the parts outside the CDR3, the full variable domain is DGGITQSPKYLFRKEGQNVTLSCEQNLNHDAMYWYRQDPGQGLRLIYYSQIVNDFQKGDIAEGYSVSREKKESFPLTVTSAQKNPTAFYLCASSWTAVSGNTIYFGEGSWLTVV.

This clone was observed a single time. V and J are TRBV7-8 and TRBJ1-5; 9 bases line up with TRBD1. With V trimmed by 2 bases and J by 6 bases, 11 bases remained unmatched. The CDR3 has 17 residues. From germline, CDR1 is SGHVS and CDR2 FQNEAQ. In DNA, the CDR3 is TGTGCCAGCAGCTTAAGGGGGACAGGGATGGAAAGTCAGCCCCAGCATTTT. Its protein is CASSLRGTGMESQPQHF.

About this clone: Sequence at one end of the junction differs from germline and may be a read error. J is TRBJ2-5 and V is TRBV10-2; TRBD2 matches 7 bases. CDR3 length: 13 residues. Germline lookup yields CDR1 WSHSY and CDR2 SAAADI. As DNA, the CDR3 is TGCGCCAGCAGCCGGGACTACCAAGAGACCCCGTACTTC. Translating gives CASSRDYQETPYF.

The rearrangement links TRBV27 to TRBJ1-1; no firm D call. The V gene's germline CDR1 is MNHEY and CDR2 SMNVEV (reference sequence). V was cut by 3 bases and J by 4 bases, with 15 bases left in between. The CDR3 is made up of 15 amino acids. CDR3 bases: TGTGCCAGCAGTTTTCGGGCAGTCGGGCCCACTGAAGCTTTCTTT. Amino acids: CASSFRAVGPTEAFF.

This chain links TRBV7-9 with TRBJ2-5; D gene uncertain. The germline gives CDR1 SEHNR, CDR2 FQNEAQ (reference sequence). This CDR3 has 15 residues. Trimming took off 4 bases at V and 0 bases at J, with 12 bases between the two ends. The CDR3 nucleotides are TGTGCCAGCAGCTCTGGAAACATCGACCAAGAGACCCAGTACTTC. Its protein product is CASSSGNIDQETQYF. The full variable domain, with the rest looked up from reference TRBV7-9 and TRBJ2-5, is DTGVSQNPRHKITKRGQNVTFRCDPISEHNRLYWYRQTLGQGPEFLTYFQNEAQLEKSRLLSDRFSAERPKGSFSTLEIQRTEQGDSAMYLCASSSGNIDQETQYFGPGTRLLVL.

This chain joins TRBV5-6 and TRBJ2-1; 10 nucleotides align to TRBD2. The CDR3 has 18 residues. After removal of 3 bases from V and 8 bases from J, the junction contained 17 bases not matched to a gene. Germline V gives CDR1 SGHDT, CDR2 YYEEEE. CDR3 DNA sequence: TGTGCCAGCAGCTCCCAGGGGGCAAGTAGCGGGGGGTTTGATGAGCAGTTCTTC. Translation: CASSSQGASSGGFDEQFF. Together with reference TRBV5-6 and TRBJ2-1, the CDR3 gives the full variable domain: DAGVTQSPTHLIKTRGQQVTLRCSPKSGHDTVSWYQQALGQGPQFIFQYYEEEERQRGNFPDRFSGHQFPNYSSELNVNALLLGDSALYLCASSSQGASSGGFDEQFFGPGTRLTVL.

The chain carries TRBV5-8 and TRBJ2-6, with D unresolved. The germline V and J ends were trimmed by 6 bases and 0 bases, with 7 bases remaining between them. Germline loops: CDR1 SGHTS, CDR2 YDEGEE. The CDR3 totals 14 residues. The CDR3 sequence is CASTGRSGANVLTF. CDR3 sequence (DNA): TGTGCCAGCACAGGACGCTCTGGGGCCAACGTCCTGACTTTC.

The gene calls are TRBV28 and TRBJ1-5; a weak D match, TRBD1 (6 bases). Per the germline V gene, CDR1 is MDHEN and CDR2 is SYDVKM. V lost 3 bases and J 1 base, leaving 7 bases between the germline ends. This CDR3 comprises 14 residues. The CDR3 DNA follows: TGTGCCAGCAGTTTTACAGGGAGCAATCAGCCCCAGCATTTT. This sequence encodes CASSFTGSNQPQHF.

This clone was recorded a few times. This chain joins TRBV15 and TRBJ2-7; 10 nucleotides align to TRBD2. V lost 5 bases, J lost 4 bases, and 14 bases stayed unmatched. This CDR3 is 17 amino acids long. Germline V CDR1 and CDR2: LNHNV, YYDKDF (reference sequence). CDR3 sequence reads: CATSGSRLAGLLYEQYF. CDR3 bases: TGTGCCACCAGCGGTTCCCGACTAGCGGGTCTTCTTTACGAGCAGTACTTC. Looking up the rest from reference TRBV15 and TRBJ2-7 gives the full variable domain: DAMVIQNPRYQVTQFGKPVTLSCSQTLNHNVMYWYQQKSSQAPKLLFHYYDKDFNNEADTPDNFQSRRPNTSFCFLDIRSPGLGDTAMYLCATSGSRLAGLLYEQYFGPGTRLTVT.

This chain links TRBV5-6 with TRBJ1-1, with D possibly being TRBD1 (5 bases). Germline V lookup: CDR1 SGHDT, CDR2 YYEEEE. This CDR3 has 17 amino acids. Trimming took 0 bases from V and 5 from J, leaving 20 bases between them. The CDR3 bases are TGTGCCAGCAGCTTGGGAGCCAATGGGGCCGGGAAAACTGAAGCTTTCTTT. Translating gives CASSLGANGAGKTEAFF.

V usage is TRBV29-1 and J usage is TRBJ2-1; 11 bases map to TRBD2. The CDR3 is made up of 14 amino acids. J gave up 12 bases and V 7 bases, and 14 bases lay outside the gene matches. The germline gives CDR1 SQVTM, CDR2 ANQGSEA. CDR3 loop: CSATGLADQGGQFF. DNA of the CDR3: TGCAGCGCTACGGGACTAGCGGACCAAGGGGGGCAGTTCTTC.